This T cell receptor (beta chain) was found in a study of T cell repertoires in cytomegalovirus infection. The CDR3 totals 16 residues. Germline CDR1 SGHTA, CDR2 FQGNSA. Trimming stripped 1 base from V and 5 bases from J, with 15 bases between. TCRdb re-analysed the reads in MiXCR, keeping a single row per CDR3 protein. The sample lists more than 400,000 distinct CDR3 sequences, approximately 25% occurring once. This clonotype was observed at least ten times. The material sequenced was PBMCs. This sequence was found in a human donor in good health (CMV status not recorded). Some clones in this sample may be carry-over from other donors' samples. The gene calls are TRBV7-2 and TRBJ2-1; D remains ambiguous. The DNA of the CDR3 is TGTGCCAGCAGCTTAGTCTTTGGACCTGGGGACAATGAGCAGTTCTTC. Translating it yields CASSLVFGPGDNEQFF.